One sample yielded the 19 T cell receptor beta chains listed below, sequenced in a study of OX40 agonist ivuxolimab in advanced cancers. Only in-frame clones appear in the TCRdb table, and some are missing; sequencing was by immunoSEQ multiplex PCR. The sample lists some 98,000 clones; 90% to 95% were seen once. The sample was CD4+ or CD8+ T cells sorted from blood, taken in a trial of the OX40 agonist ivuxolimab. The receptors were sampled from an adult with an advanced solid tumor such as melanoma, head and neck, liver or kidney cancer.

This chain joins TRBV7-9 and TRBJ2-7, with D tentatively TRBD2 (6 bases). Germline CDR1 reads SEHNR; CDR2 reads FQNEAQ (reference sequence). Trimming cost V 4 bases and J 1 base, with 14 bases left between them. The CDR3 runs to 15 residues. The CDR3 DNA follows: TGTGCCAGCAGCTCCGAGGCCGCGGGGTCCTACGAGCAGTACTTC. Encoded protein: CASSSEAAGSYEQYF.

The CDR3 DNA sequence: TGTGCCAGCAGCCCTAGGCGCGGCGTGTGGGACATTCAGTACTTC. This codes for CASSPRRGVWDIQYF. V gene TRBV7-2 combines with J gene TRBJ2-4, with D unclear. CDR1 is SGHTA and CDR2 is FQGNSA in the germline V gene. The CDR3 has 15 residues. Between the trimmed V and J ends, which lost 5 bases and 8 bases, there was a span of 19 bases.

V and J are TRBV7-9 and TRBJ1-4, with 9 bases identical to TRBD1. With V trimmed by 5 bases and J by 10 bases, 14 bases remained unmatched. The CDR3 length is 16 residues. Germline V CDR1 and CDR2: SEHNR, FQNEAQ (reference sequence). The chain's CDR3 is CASSQGGGQGRGKLFF. CDR3 in DNA: TGTGCCAGCAGCCAAGGGGGGGGACAGGGTCGAGGAAAACTGTTTTTT.

The gene calls are TRBV28 and TRBJ1-2, with 7 bases that match TRBD1. Trimming took 6 bases from V and 8 from J; bases not matched to a gene: 9. The CDR3 is made up of 13 amino acids. The germline CDR1 and CDR2 sequences are MDHEN and SYDVKM. The CDR3 bases are TGTGCCAGCAGCCCAGACAGGGAACGAGGCTACACCTTC. Translated, it gives CASSPDRERGYTF.

The chain uses TRBV2 and TRBJ2-5; possibly TRBD1 or TRBD2 for D (5 bases each). V was shortened by 6 bases and J by 4 bases, with 15 bases between the two germline ends. This CDR3 contains 14 residues. Germline CDR1 SNHLY, CDR2 FYNNEI. CDR3 residues: CASSWGGLVETQYF. The CDR3 DNA reads TGTGCCAGCAGCTGGGGCGGGTTGGTAGAGACCCAGTACTTC.

The chain combines TRBV6-1 with TRBJ2-1; D is unresolved. V lost 2 bases to trimming and J lost 4 bases, with 9 bases between them. The germline CDR1 and CDR2 sequences are MNHNS and SASEGT. CDR3 length: 14 amino acids. The CDR3 coding sequence is TGTGCCAGCAGTGAAAGGTGGCTTTACAATGAGCAGTTCTTC. It encodes CASSERWLYNEQFF.

V usage is TRBV7-2 and J usage is TRBJ2-1; D is perhaps TRBD2 (6 bases). V gave up 3 bases and J gave up 6 bases, with 27 bases separating them. CDR1 and CDR2 from the germline V gene are SGHTA and FQGNSA. The CDR3 covers 19 residues. Here the CDR3 reads CASSLRLEGLKLRINEQFF. CDR3 DNA sequence: TGTGCCAGCAGCTTGAGGTTGGAGGGCCTTAAGCTAAGGATCAATGAGCAGTTCTTC.

V is TRBV7-2 and J is TRBJ2-6; D not resolved. The CDR3 runs 15 residues. CDR1 SGHTA and CDR2 FQGNSA come from the germline V gene. V gave up 1 base and J gave up 2 bases, with 6 bases separating them. Here the CDR3 reads CASSLGGAGANVLTF. CDR3 coding DNA: TGTGCCAGCAGCTTAGGTGGAGCTGGGGCCAACGTCCTGACTTTC. Complete variable domain (other parts from reference TRBV7-2 and TRBJ2-6): GAGVSQSPSNKVTEKGKDVELRCDPISGHTALYWYRQSLGQGLEFLIYFQGNSAPDKSGLPSDRFSAERTGGSVSTLTIQRTQQEDSAVYLCASSLGGAGANVLTFGAGSRLTVL.

This sequence joins TRBV6-1 and TRBJ2-5; 7 bases line up with TRBD2. The CDR3 runs to 15 residues. Germline lookup yields CDR1 MNHNS and CDR2 SASEGT. The V segment lost 3 bases and the J segment 7 bases; nucleotides outside the gene matches: 11. CDR3 region: CASSEGWTRGGTQYF. CDR3 coding DNA: TGTGCCAGCAGTGAGGGCTGGACACGCGGGGGGACCCAGTACTTC.

This clone came up once. CDR3 bases: TGTGCCTGGAGTGTCCCAGGGGGCCCTCACAGTGAGCAGTTCTTC. Translation gives CAWSVPGGPHSEQFF. The chain has TRBV30 and TRBJ2-1; 8 nucleotides line up with TRBD1. Germline CDR1 is GTSNPN and CDR2 is SVGIG (reference sequence). This CDR3 comprises 15 residues. Unmatched junction bases numbered 10, after V lost 0 bases and J lost 9 bases.

Here the CDR3 reads CAYSTGRYTF. CDR3 DNA: TGTGCCTACTCGACCGGGAGGTACACCTTC. The genes are TRBV30 and TRBJ1-2; D uncertain. CDR3 size: 10 residues. The germline V gene has CDR1 GTSNPN and CDR2 SVGIG (reference sequence). V was clipped by 7 bases and J by 11 bases, with 14 bases between them.

The chain uses TRBV28 and TRBJ1-4, with D perhaps matching TRBD1 (5 bases). With 5 bases removed from V and 6 bases from J, the gap between germline ends came to 13 bases. The CDR3 totals 14 residues. Germline lookup yields CDR1 MDHEN and CDR2 SYDVKM. CDR3 sequence: CASSHGTGDEKLFF. In DNA, the CDR3 is TGTGCCAGCAGTCACGGGACGGGGGATGAAAAACTGTTTTTT.

The rearrangement uses TRBV7-9 and TRBJ2-7; D is unclear. This CDR3 region has 12 residues. Germline CDR1 reads SEHNR; CDR2 reads FQNEAQ (reference sequence). Trimming cost V 3 bases and J 5 bases, with 8 bases left between them. DNA of the CDR3: TGTGCCAGCAGCTTTCTCCAGGACGAGCAGTACTTC. Protein: CASSFLQDEQYF.

The chain recombines TRBV6-6 with TRBJ2-1; D is possibly TRBD2 (6 bases). Looked up from germline, CDR1 is MNHNY and CDR2 is SVGAGI (reference sequence). The CDR3 covers 13 residues. Trimming left V 7 bases short and J 2 bases short, with 9 bases between. CDR3 amino acids: CASTRGPYNEQFF. CDR3 in DNA: TGTGCCAGCACGCGGGGCCCCTACAATGAGCAGTTCTTC.

This chain joins TRBV6-5 and TRBJ2-3, with D possibly called TRBD1 or TRBD2 (6 bases each). The germline gives CDR1 MNHEY, CDR2 SVGAGI. This CDR3 spans 15 amino acids. The ends were cut back, 0 bases at V and 6 bases at J, with 13 bases in the middle. The CDR3 DNA is TGTGCCAGCAGTTACTCGAGGGGGGCAGGGGATACGCAGTATTTT. Translated: CASSYSRGAGDTQYF.

The chain employs TRBV28 and TRBJ2-3; tentatively, D is TRBD1 (6 bases). V lost 5 bases, J lost 2 bases, and 8 bases lay in between. Per the germline V gene, CDR1 is MDHEN and CDR2 is SYDVKM. The CDR3 loop spans 13 amino acids. In DNA, the CDR3 is TGTGCCAGCAGTCGGGACAACACAGATACGCAGTATTTT. Residues: CASSRDNTDTQYF.

In its sample, this clone was seen once. The chain has TRBV5-6 and TRBJ1-2; TRBD1 matches at 7 bases. The CDR3 has 13 amino acids. Trimming removed 0 bases from V and 7 bases from J; junction bases left unmatched: 3. Germline V gene lookup returns CDR1 SGHDT and CDR2 YYEEEE. The CDR3 loop reads CASSLDRGGGYTF. The DNA for the CDR3 is TGTGCCAGCAGCTTGGACAGGGGAGGTGGCTACACCTTC.

The chain recombines TRBV5-1 with TRBJ1-5, with unresolved D. With 4 bases removed from V and 2 bases from J, the gap between germline ends came to 10 bases. The CDR3 contains 14 residues. Germline V gene data show CDR1 as SGHRS and CDR2 as YFSETQ. CDR3 region: CASSEGNGNQPQHF. As DNA, the CDR3 is TGCGCCAGCAGCGAGGGTAATGGCAATCAGCCCCAGCATTTT.

The V call is TRBV28, the J call TRBJ2-7; D is uncertain. Trimming cost V 3 bases and J 2 bases, with 17 bases left between them. The CDR3 has 16 amino acids. The germline V gene encodes CDR1 MDHEN and CDR2 SYDVKM. CDR3 DNA: TGTGCCAGCAGTTTTGGGTCTGAACCCCAAACCTACGAGCAGTACTTC. As protein: CASSFGSEPQTYEQYF.